The next 26 T cell receptor beta chains were all read from a single sample in a study of T cell changes during pregnancy in multiple sclerosis. Here immunoSEQ multiplex PCR was the method, and the copy in TCRdb shows in-frame clones only, minus some. The sample carries 91,000 or so clones, around 93% recorded once. The source was peripheral blood, collected after pregnancy. All receptors derive from a female donor with multiple sclerosis, enrolled in a pregnancy study.

The V call is TRBV5-6, the J call TRBJ2-2; D is perhaps TRBD2 (6 bases). V lost 4 bases to trimming and J lost 5 bases, with 12 bases between them. This CDR3 has 14 amino acids. Germline CDR1 reads SGHDT; CDR2 reads YYEEEE. CDR3 sequence reads: CASSRLGPTGELFF. CDR3 coding DNA: TGTGCCAGCAGCCGACTAGGCCCAACCGGGGAGCTGTTTTTT.

This sequence joins TRBV10-2 and TRBJ1-1; possible D gene TRBD1, 6 bases. The CDR3 extends over 15 amino acids. V was cut by 6 bases and J by 4 bases, with 18 bases left in between. Germline V lookup: CDR1 WSHSY, CDR2 SAAADI. CDR3 region: CASRDHRVWGTEAFF. The CDR3 coding sequence is TGCGCCAGCAGGGACCACAGGGTATGGGGCACTGAAGCTTTCTTT.

CDR3 nucleotides: TGTGCCAGCAGAAACCGGGGAAACCAGCCCCAGCATTTT. Translated: CASRNRGNQPQHF. The chain is built from TRBV6-6 and TRBJ1-5; D is uncertain. Trimming pared 6 bases from V and 7 bases from J, leaving 13 bases between. From germline, CDR1 is MNHNY and CDR2 SVGAGI (reference sequence). The length of the CDR3 is 13 residues.

Only one count was recorded for this clone. The chain carries TRBV25-1 and TRBJ2-3; D possibly corresponds to TRBD1 (6 bases). Trimming took off 5 bases at V and 5 bases at J, with 8 bases between the two ends. The CDR3 loop spans 12 amino acids. Per the germline V gene, CDR1 is MGHDK and CDR2 is SYGVNS. Written as DNA, the CDR3 is TGTGCCAGCAGTTCGACAGGAGATACGCAGTATTTT. It codes for CASSSTGDTQYF.

The chain links TRBV12-5 to TRBJ2-1, with 13 bases aligning to TRBD2. Germline V gives CDR1 LGHNT, CDR2 FRNRAP. The CDR3 extends over 14 amino acids. J gave up 10 bases and V 6 bases, and 6 bases lay outside the gene matches. CDR3: CASGGLAGVGEQFF. CDR3 in DNA: TGTGCTAGTGGCGGACTAGCGGGAGTTGGGGAGCAGTTCTTC.

The J gene is TRBJ1-4, the V gene TRBV28; D is uncertain. The CDR3 has 14 residues. CDR1 and CDR2 from the germline V gene are MDHEN and SYDVKM. V was cut by 3 bases and J by 0 bases, with 5 bases left in between. The CDR3 spells CASSLAATNEKLFF. The CDR3 DNA sequence: TGTGCCAGCAGTTTGGCGGCAACTAATGAAAAACTGTTTTTT.

The CDR3, as DNA: TGCGCCAGCAGCTTAACGGGTATCGGGCGGCGGGGGGACTCCTACGAGCAGTACTTC. Amino acid sequence: CASSLTGIGRRGDSYEQYF. This sequence joins TRBV5-1 and TRBJ2-7; 8 bases map to TRBD2. After removal of 2 bases from V and 0 bases from J, the junction contained 16 bases not matched to a gene. Looked up from germline, CDR1 is SGHRS and CDR2 is YFSETQ. This CDR3 is built from 19 residues.

V usage is TRBV14 and J usage is TRBJ2-2; 8 positions agree with TRBD2. The ends lost 4 bases at V and 3 bases at J; junction bases unmatched: 4. This CDR3 is built from 15 residues. The V gene's germline CDR1 is SGHDN and CDR2 FVKESK. CDR3 coding DNA: TGTGCCAGCAGCCGCACTAGCGGTTACACCGGGGAGCTGTTTTTT. Its translation: CASSRTSGYTGELFF.

The rearrangement uses TRBV30 and TRBJ2-2; D is perhaps TRBD1 (6 bases). Germline V gives CDR1 GTSNPN, CDR2 SVGIG (reference sequence). Trimming left V 2 bases short and J 7 bases short, with 11 bases between. This CDR3 spans 13 amino acids. CDR3 amino acids: CAWSWTASGELFF. In DNA form, the CDR3 reads TGTGCCTGGAGTTGGACAGCTAGCGGGGAGCTGTTTTTT.

This clone was observed a single time. The chain employs TRBV4-1 and TRBJ2-3, with 9 bases identical to TRBD2. This CDR3 spans 18 amino acids. Trimming cost V 1 base and J 2 bases; bases outside gene matches: 10. Germline loops: CDR1 MGHRA, CDR2 YSYEKL. The CDR3 DNA is TGCGCCAGCAGCCAAGTCGTGGCGGGAGGGGGGGTCACAGATACGCAGTATTTT. As protein: CASSQVVAGGGVTDTQYF.

This chain links TRBV19 with TRBJ2-2; 7 nucleotides line up with TRBD2. This CDR3 contains 13 residues. Looked up from germline, CDR1 is LNHDA and CDR2 is SQIVND (reference sequence). After removal of 4 bases from V and 5 bases from J, the junction contained 1 base not matched to a gene. This CDR3 is CASSKLATGELFF. The CDR3 DNA is TGTGCCAGTAGTAAACTAGCGACCGGGGAGCTGTTTTTT.

V usage is TRBV28 and J usage is TRBJ2-3; 7 bases are shared with TRBD1. The germline V gene encodes CDR1 MDHEN and CDR2 SYDVKM. The CDR3 has 15 residues. V shed 5 bases and J 4 bases; nucleotides not matched to a gene: 9. CDR3 sequence reads: CASSPTTGNPDTQYF. The CDR3 bases are TGTGCCAGCAGTCCCACGACAGGGAACCCAGATACGCAGTATTTT. The full variable domain, its missing parts supplied by reference TRBV28 and TRBJ2-3, is DVKVTQSSRYLVKRTGEKVFLECVQDMDHENMFWYRQDPGLGLRLIYFSYDVKMKEKGDIPEGYSVSREKKERFSLILESASTNQTSMYLCASSPTTGNPDTQYFGPGTRLTVL.

The sample holds one count of this clone. This chain links TRBV5-6 with TRBJ2-1; 11 bases fit TRBD2. The germline CDR1 and CDR2 sequences are SGHDT and YYEEEE. The CDR3 consists of 16 residues. J gave up 6 bases and V 2 bases, and 7 bases lay outside the gene matches. CDR3 loop: CASSFLAGGRGNEQFF. CDR3 nucleotides: TGTGCCAGCAGCTTCCTAGCGGGAGGTCGGGGCAATGAGCAGTTCTTC.

The chain combines TRBV10-3 with TRBJ2-1; TRBD2 aligns across 11 bases. Germline loops: CDR1 ENHRY, CDR2 SYGVKD. The CDR3 totals 16 residues. V lost 3 bases and J lost 5; bases outside the gene matches: 6. In nucleotides, the CDR3 is TGTGCCATCAGTGATTATAGCGGGAGGGCCAACAATGAGCAGTTCTTC. Its translation: CAISDYSGRANNEQFF.

The rearrangement joins TRBV9 to TRBJ2-7; 9 bases line up with TRBD1. The CDR3 runs to 14 residues. Losses at the gene ends were 3 bases for V and 2 bases for J; bases not matched to a gene: 3. CDR1 and CDR2 from the germline V gene are SGDLS and YYNGEE. CDR3 in DNA: TGTGCCAGCAGCGCCCGACAGGGGGCCTACGAGCAGTACTTC. It translates to CASSARQGAYEQYF.

The J gene is TRBJ1-2, the V gene TRBV9; D remains unclear. CDR1 and CDR2 from the germline V gene are SGDLS and YYNGEE. The germline V and J ends were trimmed by 0 bases and 8 bases, with 20 bases remaining between them. The CDR3 is 16 amino acids. The CDR3: CASSVVDAVQTGGYTF. CDR3 in DNA: TGTGCCAGCAGCGTAGTGGACGCAGTTCAAACGGGGGGCTACACCTTC.

The CDR3 DNA sequence: TGTGCTAGTGGTCCGAAGAGATCGCCCGCGGCGGGAGGGTTGGCCCAGTACTTC. This gives the protein CASGPKRSPAAGGLAQYF. The V call is TRBV12-5, the J call TRBJ2-5; TRBD2 aligns across 9 bases. The germline CDR1 and CDR2 sequences are LGHNT and FRNRAP. V was clipped by 5 bases and J by 9 bases; unmatched bases: 22. This CDR3 is built from 18 residues.

In this sample, this clone turned up once. CDR3 bases: TGCGCCAGCAGCTTGCAGGGATCTAATTCACCCCTCCACTTT. Translation gives CASSLQGSNSPLHF. The chain links TRBV5-1 to TRBJ1-6, with a tentative D call TRBD1 (5 bases). Trimming took 1 base from V and 6 from J, leaving 8 bases between them. Germline values: CDR1 SGHRS, CDR2 YFSETQ. The length of the CDR3 is 14 residues.

The chain has TRBV10-3 and TRBJ1-2; 7 bases line up with TRBD1. The junction had 2 bases not matched to a gene; V was cut back by 2 bases and J by 8 bases. The length of the CDR3 is 12 residues. Per germline, CDR1 ENHRY and CDR2 SYGVKD. CDR3 bases: TGTGCCATCAGTGAGACAGGGGACGGCTACACCTTC. The encoded protein is CAISETGDGYTF.

The chain joins TRBV6-5 to TRBJ2-1; 10 nucleotides match TRBD1. V lost 8 bases, J lost 8 bases, and 12 bases stayed unmatched. This CDR3 is 15 amino acids long. The germline V gene has CDR1 MNHEY and CDR2 SVGAGI. This chain's CDR3 is CASAETGGEYDEQFF. For the CDR3, the DNA is TGTGCCAGCGCCGAGACAGGGGGCGAGTACGATGAGCAGTTCTTC.

The chain links TRBV5-1 to TRBJ2-2, with TRBD1 as a possible D gene (6 bases). The CDR3 is 17 residues long. CDR1 SGHRS and CDR2 YFSETQ come from the germline V gene. Deletions cut 4 bases from V and 2 bases from J, with 18 bases between. CDR3 bases: TGCGCCAGCAGCCCAGCAGGGGTAACTGGTAACACCGGGGAGCTGTTTTTT. Residues: CASSPAGVTGNTGELFF.

V and J are TRBV7-9 and TRBJ2-5; 10 nucleotides line up with TRBD2. The CDR3 is made up of 18 amino acids. Germline V lookup: CDR1 SEHNR, CDR2 FQNEAQ (reference sequence). Trimming took 4 bases from V and 1 from J; bases not matched to a gene: 12. The CDR3 here is CASSSSLAGVALQETQYF. The CDR3 nucleotides are TGTGCCAGCAGCTCCAGCCTAGCGGGAGTGGCACTCCAAGAGACCCAGTACTTC.

This sequence joins TRBV19 and TRBJ1-4; TRBD1 aligns across 8 bases. The CDR3 extends over 14 amino acids. After removal of 11 bases from V and 8 bases from J, the junction contained 13 bases not matched to a gene. The germline V gene encodes CDR1 LNHDA and CDR2 SQIVND (reference sequence). The CDR3 here is CASHSGGSVEKLFF. The CDR3 DNA reads TGTGCCTCTCACTCAGGGGGCTCCGTCGAAAAACTGTTTTTT.

The chain links TRBV7-9 to TRBJ2-3, with D perhaps matching TRBD2 (5 bases). The CDR3 sequence is 15 residues long. Germline CDR1 and CDR2: SEHNR and FQNEAQ (reference sequence). V was shortened by 3 bases and J by 0 bases, with 10 bases between the two germline ends. The CDR3 DNA is TGTGCCAGCAGCTTGCTCAGCGGAAGCACAGATACGCAGTATTTT. Its translation is CASSLLSGSTDTQYF.

V usage is TRBV7-9 and J usage is TRBJ1-3, with a tentative D call TRBD1 (6 bases). Trimming pared 5 bases from V and 3 bases from J, leaving 17 bases between. CDR3 length equals 16 residues. Germline V gives CDR1 SEHNR, CDR2 FQNEAQ (reference sequence). CDR3 DNA: TGTGCCAGCAGCGGTTCACCGACAGGCCGTGGAAACACCATATATTTT. Translation: CASSGSPTGRGNTIYF.

This clone occurred once. This chain links TRBV5-1 with TRBJ2-7; 10 bases line up with TRBD2. This CDR3 region has 15 residues. V shed 4 bases, J shed 6 bases, and the junction held 10 bases outside the gene matches. Per germline, CDR1 SGHRS and CDR2 YFSETQ. CDR3 loop: CASSAGLANDGEQYF. The CDR3 nucleotides are TGCGCCAGCAGCGCGGGACTAGCGAACGATGGCGAGCAGTACTTC. Variable domain in full (rest from reference TRBV5-1 and TRBJ2-7): KAGVTQTPRYLIKTRGQQVTLSCSPISGHRSVSWYQQTPGQGLQFLFEYFSETQRNKGNFPGRFSGRQFSNSRSEMNVSTLELGDSALYLCASSAGLANDGEQYFGPGTRLTVT.